The rows below give T cell receptor beta chains drawn from one sample of a study of shared clonotypes between healthy human individuals. Clones were read by immunoSEQ multiplex PCR, and TCRdb kept only the in-frame ones, dropping some. Among 2 million to 3 million clones listed, 93% were seen once. Sequencing was carried out using naive CD4+ T cells from PBMCs. The source of these receptors is a man younger than 35 in good health. Some clones in this sample may be carry-over from other donors' samples. Both conserved end residues are part of each CDR3. D genes are given only for firm matches.

v_gene: TRBV5-1
j_gene: TRBJ2-5
d_gene: .
CDR3nt: TGCGCCAGCAGCTTGGGCAGCGAGGGGGAGACCCAGTACTTC
CDR3aa: CASSLGSEGETQYF

v_gene: TRBV25-1
j_gene: TRBJ2-2
d_gene: .
CDR3nt: TGTGCCAGCACTCAAAGGACGGGGAACACCGGGGAGCTGTTTTTT
CDR3aa: CASTQRTGNTGELFF

v_gene: TRBV13
j_gene: TRBJ2-7
d_gene: .
CDR3nt: TGTGCCAGCAGCTTAGCCCCAGGGGGGAGGCACGAGCAGTACTTC
CDR3aa: CASSLAPGGRHEQYF

v_gene: TRBV4-1
j_gene: TRBJ1-1
d_gene: TRBD1
CDR3nt: TGCGCCAGCAGCCAAACGGGACAGGGGACTGAAGCTTTCTTT
CDR3aa: CASSQTGQGTEAFF

v_gene: TRBV4-1
j_gene: TRBJ2-7
d_gene: TRBD2
CDR3nt: TGCGCCAGCAGCCAAGGCCCCCCTGGACTAGCAATAGGGTACGAGCAGTACTTC
CDR3aa: CASSQGPPGLAIGYEQYF

v_gene: TRBV7-9
j_gene: TRBJ1-4
d_gene: .
CDR3nt: TGTGCCAGCAGCCGACAGAGTGAAAAACTGTTTTTT
CDR3aa: CASSRQSEKLFF

v_gene: TRBV30
j_gene: TRBJ1-5
d_gene: .
CDR3nt: TGTGCCTGGAGTGTACTGAGGGGGATCGATCAGCCCCAGCATTTT
CDR3aa: CAWSVLRGIDQPQHF

v_gene: TRBV5-4
j_gene: TRBJ2-7
d_gene: .
CDR3nt: TGTGCCAGCAGCGACACAACAGCGAAGTACTACGAGCAGTACTTC
CDR3aa: CASSDTTAKYYEQYF

v_gene: TRBV14
j_gene: TRBJ2-5
d_gene: .
CDR3nt: TGTGCCAGCAGCCAAATCAGGAATGGAGAGACCCAGTACTTC
CDR3aa: CASSQIRNGETQYF

v_gene: TRBV27
j_gene: TRBJ2-5
d_gene: .
CDR3nt: TGTGCCAGCAGTTGGACAGTACAAGAGACCCAGTACTTC
CDR3aa: CASSWTVQETQYF

v_gene: TRBV7-3
j_gene: TRBJ2-7
d_gene: TRBD2
CDR3nt: TGTGCCAGCAGCTTACGGGGGACTAGCGAGCAGTACTTC
CDR3aa: CASSLRGTSEQYF

v_gene: TRBV7-3
j_gene: TRBJ2-3
d_gene: .
CDR3nt: TGTGCCAGCAGCTCAGAAACAGATACGCAGTATTTT
CDR3aa: CASSSETDTQYF

v_gene: TRBV5-4
j_gene: TRBJ2-5
d_gene: .
CDR3nt: TGTGCCAGCAGCCACGGAGGGTGGGCTCAGGAGACCCAGTACTTC
CDR3aa: CASSHGGWAQETQYF

v_gene: TRBV1
j_gene: TRBJ2-4
d_gene: .
CDR3nt: TGCACCAGCAGCCAACCTCCCGGGACTAGTCATGGCCTAGCCAAAAACATTCAGTACTTC
CDR3aa: CTSSQPPGTSHGLAKNIQYF

v_gene: TRBV23-1
j_gene: TRBJ1-5
d_gene: TRBD1
CDR3nt: TGCGCCGATGGGACAGAAAACTATAGCAATCAGCCCCAGCATTTT
CDR3aa: CADGTENYSNQPQHF